A single sample gave rise to the 10 T cell receptor beta chains below, sequenced in a study of beta chain features in type 1 diabetes. General observations from the study: In every one of the four CD4+ subsets, TCRB CDR3s were moderately but significantly shorter in Type 1 diabetes patients.

Isolated RNA was reverse transcribed in full, so expressed TCRB transcripts were sequenced. The data were produced by immunoSEQ multiplex PCR, yet TCRdb's version contains in-frame clones alone and is incomplete. This sample yields about 300,000 clones, of which approximately 13% are seen a single time; roughly 0.015% belongs to the top ten. Their specific antigens are unknown. The sequencing sample was made of naive CD4+ T cells from blood. All receptors derive from a woman younger than 30 with type 1 diabetes.

This clone was recorded a few times. V is TRBV28 and J is TRBJ2-5; tentative D call: TRBD2 (7 bases). Per germline, CDR1 MDHEN and CDR2 SYDVKM. V lost 4 bases and J lost 4, with 22 bases in between. There are 17 residues in the CDR3. The CDR3 region has the DNA TGTGCCAGCAGTTCCCCCTCCGGAGGGGGGGGGACAGAGACCCAGTACTTC. This encodes CASSSPSGGGGTETQYF.

This clone was seen a few times. V gene TRBV18 combines with J gene TRBJ2-5; 7 nucleotides agree with TRBD2. The V gene end was trimmed by 3 bases and the J gene end by 3 bases; junction bases not matched to a gene: 10. This CDR3 spans 16 amino acids. Germline CDR1 KGHSH, CDR2 LQKENI. DNA for the CDR3: TGTGCCAGCTCACCTCGGACCGGGACTAACGAAGAGACCCAGTACTTC. It yields the protein CASSPRTGTNEETQYF.

This clone was picked up a small number of times. The rearrangement uses TRBV11-2 and TRBJ2-1, with D maybe TRBD2 (5 bases). Trimming cost V 4 bases and J 0 bases, with 22 bases left between them. The CDR3 is made up of 19 amino acids. Germline V gene data show CDR1 as SGHAT and CDR2 as FQNNGV. The chain's CDR3 is CASSSSLLASGSSYNEQFF. The CDR3 DNA reads TGTGCCAGCAGCTCCTCCCTCCTCGCCAGCGGAAGCTCCTACAATGAGCAGTTCTTC.

This clone was seen more than once but under ten times. The V and J genes are TRBV6-6 and TRBJ2-7; D not resolved. The CDR3 extends over 12 amino acids. Trimming pared 4 bases from V and 4 bases from J, leaving 8 bases between. Germline lookup yields CDR1 MNHNY and CDR2 SVGAGI (reference sequence). CDR3 sequence: CASSFDTYEQYF. Written as DNA, the CDR3 is TGTGCCAGCAGTTTCGACACGTACGAGCAGTACTTC.

This chain connects TRBV30 to TRBJ1-1; the D is unclear. The CDR3 has 12 residues. Per the germline V gene, CDR1 is GTSNPN and CDR2 is SVGIG (reference sequence). V gave up 5 bases and J gave up 0 bases, with 7 bases separating them. The CDR3 here is CAWGRLNTEAFF. The CDR3 coding sequence is TGTGCCTGGGGGAGGCTGAACACTGAAGCTTTCTTT.

The chain recombines TRBV7-2 with TRBJ1-2; no clear D gene. The CDR3 runs to 15 residues. V was cut by 1 base and J by 2 bases, with 11 bases left in between. Germline V gene data show CDR1 as SGHTA and CDR2 as FQGNSA. Here the CDR3 DNA reads TGTGCCAGCAGCTTAGTAGCCGGGGAGAACTATGGCTACACCTTC. Protein product: CASSLVAGENYGYTF.

This clone has only a few counts. This chain uses TRBV18 with TRBJ2-1; D not certain. This CDR3 spans 13 amino acids. The V and J ends lost 3 bases and 8 bases respectively, with 11 bases between them. The germline gives CDR1 KGHSH, CDR2 LQKENI. CDR3 residues: CASSPLVRDEQFF. The CDR3 coding sequence is TGTGCCAGCTCACCCCTTGTCCGGGATGAGCAGTTCTTC.

This clone turned up a few times. The chain couples TRBV19 to TRBJ1-1; 8 nucleotides align to TRBD1. With 5 bases clipped from V and 5 bases from J, the junction kept 7 bases outside the gene matches. Germline-derived CDR1 and CDR2 are LNHDA and SQIVND (reference sequence). The CDR3 runs 14 residues. The CDR3 reads CASSLDRGGTEAFF. The CDR3 coding sequence is TGTGCCAGTAGTCTTGACAGGGGAGGTACTGAAGCTTTCTTT.

The gene calls are TRBV11-2 and TRBJ2-3; 13 bases are a match to TRBD2. The CDR3 covers 16 residues. Per germline, CDR1 SGHAT and CDR2 FQNNGV. The ends lost 6 bases at V and 4 bases at J; junction bases unmatched: 7. The CDR3 coding sequence is TGTGCCAGCAGACAACTAGCGGGAGGGTTGGCAGATACGCAGTATTTT. This encodes CASRQLAGGLADTQYF.

The chain employs TRBV6-6 and TRBJ1-4; 7 bases agree with TRBD1. J was trimmed by 8 bases and V by 6 bases; bases with no gene match: 12. CDR1 is MNHNY, CDR2 SVGAGI, per germline (reference sequence). This CDR3 contains 15 residues. The CDR3 region has the DNA TGTGCCAGCAGCCGCGCGGACAGGTTAAACGAAAAACTGTTTTTT. Amino acid sequence: CASSRADRLNEKLFF.